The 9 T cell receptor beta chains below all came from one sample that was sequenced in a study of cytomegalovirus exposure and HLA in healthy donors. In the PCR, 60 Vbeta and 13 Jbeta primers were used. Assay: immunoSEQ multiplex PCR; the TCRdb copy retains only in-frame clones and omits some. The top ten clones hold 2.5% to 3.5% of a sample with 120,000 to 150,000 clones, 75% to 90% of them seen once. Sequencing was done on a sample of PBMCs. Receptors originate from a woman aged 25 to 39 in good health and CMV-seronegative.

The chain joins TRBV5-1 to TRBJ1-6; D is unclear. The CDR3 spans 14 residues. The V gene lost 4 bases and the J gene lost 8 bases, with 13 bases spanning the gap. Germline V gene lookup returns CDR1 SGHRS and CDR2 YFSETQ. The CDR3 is CASSPGGLDSPLHF. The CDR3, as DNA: TGCGCCAGCAGCCCCGGAGGGCTAGATTCACCCCTCCACTTT. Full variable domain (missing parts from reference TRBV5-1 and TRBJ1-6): KAGVTQTPRYLIKTRGQQVTLSCSPISGHRSVSWYQQTPGQGLQFLFEYFSETQRNKGNFPGRFSGRQFSNSRSEMNVSTLELGDSALYLCASSPGGLDSPLHFGNGTRLTVT.

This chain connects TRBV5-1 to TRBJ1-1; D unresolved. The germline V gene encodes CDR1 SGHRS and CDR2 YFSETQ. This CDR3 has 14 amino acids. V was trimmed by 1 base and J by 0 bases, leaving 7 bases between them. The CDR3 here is CASSLNNLNTEAFF. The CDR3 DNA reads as TGCGCCAGCAGCTTGAACAACCTGAACACTGAAGCTTTCTTT. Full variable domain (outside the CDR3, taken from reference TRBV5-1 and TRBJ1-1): KAGVTQTPRYLIKTRGQQVTLSCSPISGHRSVSWYQQTPGQGLQFLFEYFSETQRNKGNFPGRFSGRQFSNSRSEMNVSTLELGDSALYLCASSLNNLNTEAFFGQGTRLTVV.

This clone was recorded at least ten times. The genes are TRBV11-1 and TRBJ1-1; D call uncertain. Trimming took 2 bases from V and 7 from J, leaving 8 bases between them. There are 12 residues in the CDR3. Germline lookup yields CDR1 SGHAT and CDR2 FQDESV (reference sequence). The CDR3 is CASSLRQFEAFF. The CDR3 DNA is TGTGCCAGCAGCTTAAGACAATTTGAAGCTTTCTTT.

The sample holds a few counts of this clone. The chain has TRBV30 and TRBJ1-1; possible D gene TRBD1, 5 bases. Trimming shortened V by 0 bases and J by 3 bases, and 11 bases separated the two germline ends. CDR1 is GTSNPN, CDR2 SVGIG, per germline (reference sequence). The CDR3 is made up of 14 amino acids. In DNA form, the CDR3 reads TGTGCCTGGAGTGTCCGGGGGTCAGACACTGAAGCTTTCTTT. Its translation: CAWSVRGSDTEAFF. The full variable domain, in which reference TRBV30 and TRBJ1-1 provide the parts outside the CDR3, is SQTIHQWPATLVQPVGSPLSLECTVEGTSNPNLYWYRQAAGRGLQLLFYSVGIGQISSEVPQNLSASRPQDRQFILSSKKLLLSDSGFYLCAWSVRGSDTEAFFGQGTRLTVV.

CDR3: CAWSVKEVNYGYTF. The CDR3 DNA follows: TGTGCCTGGAGTGTAAAGGAGGTAAACTATGGCTACACCTTC. The rearrangement joins TRBV30 to TRBJ1-2; D call uncertain. The CDR3 is 14 amino acids. CDR1 is GTSNPN, CDR2 SVGIG, per germline (reference sequence). With 0 bases removed from V and 2 bases from J, the gap between germline ends came to 10 bases.

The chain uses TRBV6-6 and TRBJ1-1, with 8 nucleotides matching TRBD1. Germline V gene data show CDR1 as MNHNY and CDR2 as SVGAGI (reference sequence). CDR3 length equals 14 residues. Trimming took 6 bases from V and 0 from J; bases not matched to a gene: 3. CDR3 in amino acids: CASRRQGMNTEAFF. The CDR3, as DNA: TGTGCCAGCAGACGACAGGGGATGAACACTGAAGCTTTCTTT.

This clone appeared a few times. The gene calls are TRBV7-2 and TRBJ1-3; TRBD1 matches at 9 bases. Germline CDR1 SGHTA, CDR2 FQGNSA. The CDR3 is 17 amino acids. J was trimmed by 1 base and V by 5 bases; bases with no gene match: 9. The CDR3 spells CASSTRDRVTSGNTIYF. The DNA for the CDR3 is TGTGCCAGCAGCACAAGGGACAGGGTAACTTCTGGAAACACCATATATTTT.

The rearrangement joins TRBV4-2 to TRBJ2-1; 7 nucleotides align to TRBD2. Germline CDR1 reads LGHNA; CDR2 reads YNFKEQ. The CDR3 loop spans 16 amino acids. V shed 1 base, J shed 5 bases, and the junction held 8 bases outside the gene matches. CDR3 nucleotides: TGTGCCAGCAGCCAAGGCGGGACTATTGAGAACAATGAGCAGTTCTTC. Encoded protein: CASSQGGTIENNEQFF.

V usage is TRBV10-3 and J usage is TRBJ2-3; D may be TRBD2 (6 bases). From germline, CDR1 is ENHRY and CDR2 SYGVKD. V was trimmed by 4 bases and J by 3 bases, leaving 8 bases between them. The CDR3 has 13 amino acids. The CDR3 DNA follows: TGTGCCATCAGTGGGGGGGAAACAGATACGCAGTATTTT. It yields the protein CAISGGETDTQYF.